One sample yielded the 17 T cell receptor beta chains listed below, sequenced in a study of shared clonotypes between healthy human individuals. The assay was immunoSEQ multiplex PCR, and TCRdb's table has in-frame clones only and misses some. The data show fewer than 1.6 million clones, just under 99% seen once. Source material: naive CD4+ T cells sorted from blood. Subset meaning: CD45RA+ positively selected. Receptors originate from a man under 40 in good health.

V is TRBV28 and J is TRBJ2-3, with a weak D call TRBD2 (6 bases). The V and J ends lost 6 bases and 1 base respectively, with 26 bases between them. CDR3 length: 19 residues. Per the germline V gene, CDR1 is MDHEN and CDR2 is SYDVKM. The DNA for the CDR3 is TGTGCCAGCAGCTGTTTCCCCCCCCAGGTAGCGGAGTGCACAGATACGCAGTATTTT. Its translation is CASSCFPPQVAECTDTQYF.

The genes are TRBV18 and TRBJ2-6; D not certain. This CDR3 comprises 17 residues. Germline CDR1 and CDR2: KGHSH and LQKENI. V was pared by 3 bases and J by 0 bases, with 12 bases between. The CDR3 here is CASSPLKGGSGANVLTF. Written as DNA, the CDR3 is TGTGCCAGCTCACCGCTAAAGGGCGGCTCTGGGGCCAACGTCCTGACTTTC.

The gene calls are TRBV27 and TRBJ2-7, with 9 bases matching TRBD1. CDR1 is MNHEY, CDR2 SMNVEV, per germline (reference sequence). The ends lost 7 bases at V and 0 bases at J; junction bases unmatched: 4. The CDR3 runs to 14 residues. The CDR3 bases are TGTGCCAGCAAGGGGACAGGGAGCTCCTACGAGCAGTACTTC. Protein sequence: CASKGTGSSYEQYF.

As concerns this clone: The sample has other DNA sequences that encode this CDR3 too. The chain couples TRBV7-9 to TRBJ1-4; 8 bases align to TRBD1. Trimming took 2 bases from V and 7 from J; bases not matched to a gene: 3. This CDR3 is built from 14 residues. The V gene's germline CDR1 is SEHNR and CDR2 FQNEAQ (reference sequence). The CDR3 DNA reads TGTGCCAGCAGCTTACAGGGGGCCGGTGAAAAACTGTTTTTT. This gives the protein CASSLQGAGEKLFF.

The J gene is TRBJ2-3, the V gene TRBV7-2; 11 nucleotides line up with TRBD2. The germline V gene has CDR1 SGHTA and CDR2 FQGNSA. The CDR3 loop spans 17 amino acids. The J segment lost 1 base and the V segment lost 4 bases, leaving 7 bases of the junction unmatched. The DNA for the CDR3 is TGTGCCAGCAGCTCTCATAGCGGGAGGGCCGGCACAGATACGCAGTATTTT. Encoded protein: CASSSHSGRAGTDTQYF.

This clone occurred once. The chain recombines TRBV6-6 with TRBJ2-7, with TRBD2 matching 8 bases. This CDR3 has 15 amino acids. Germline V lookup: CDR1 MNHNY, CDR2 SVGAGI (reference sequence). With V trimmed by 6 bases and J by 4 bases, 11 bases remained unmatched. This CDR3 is CASSFSGSTRYEQYF. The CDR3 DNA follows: TGTGCCAGCAGCTTCAGCGGGAGTACTAGGTACGAGCAGTACTTC.

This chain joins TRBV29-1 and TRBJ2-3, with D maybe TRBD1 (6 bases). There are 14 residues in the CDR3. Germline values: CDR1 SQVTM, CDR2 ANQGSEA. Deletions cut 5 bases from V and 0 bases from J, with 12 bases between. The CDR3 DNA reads TGCAGCGTTAAACCGACAGGCAGCACAGATACGCAGTATTTT. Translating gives CSVKPTGSTDTQYF.

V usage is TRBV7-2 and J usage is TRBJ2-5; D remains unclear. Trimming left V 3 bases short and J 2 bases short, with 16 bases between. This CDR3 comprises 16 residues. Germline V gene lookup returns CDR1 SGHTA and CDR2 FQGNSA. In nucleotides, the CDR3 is TGTGCCAGCAGCTTTGCCCTCGCACTCAATCAAGAGACCCAGTACTTC. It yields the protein CASSFALALNQETQYF.

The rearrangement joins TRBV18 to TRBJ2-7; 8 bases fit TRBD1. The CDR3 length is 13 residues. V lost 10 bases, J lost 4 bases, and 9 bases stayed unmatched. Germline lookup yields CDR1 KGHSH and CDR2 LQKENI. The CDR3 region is CATSGQGPYEQYF. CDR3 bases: TGTGCCACCAGTGGACAGGGCCCTTACGAGCAGTACTTC.

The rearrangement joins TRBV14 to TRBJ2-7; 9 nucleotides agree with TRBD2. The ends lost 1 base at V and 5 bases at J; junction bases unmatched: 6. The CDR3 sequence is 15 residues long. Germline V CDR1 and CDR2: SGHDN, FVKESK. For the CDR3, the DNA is TGTGCCAGCAGCCAAGTGGCGGGAGGGCCACACGAGCAGTACTTC. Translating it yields CASSQVAGGPHEQYF.

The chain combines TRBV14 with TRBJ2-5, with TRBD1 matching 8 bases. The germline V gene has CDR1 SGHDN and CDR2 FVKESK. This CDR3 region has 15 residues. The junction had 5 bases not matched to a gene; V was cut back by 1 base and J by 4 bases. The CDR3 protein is CASSQARGRRETQYF. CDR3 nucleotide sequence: TGTGCCAGCAGCCAAGCCAGGGGGCGTCGAGAGACCCAGTACTTC.

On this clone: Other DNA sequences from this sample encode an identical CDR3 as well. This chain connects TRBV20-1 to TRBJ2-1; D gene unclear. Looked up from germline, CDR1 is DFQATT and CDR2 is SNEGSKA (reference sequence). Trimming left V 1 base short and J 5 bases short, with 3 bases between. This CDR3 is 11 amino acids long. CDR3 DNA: TGCAGTGCTAGAGCAAACAATGAGCAGTTCTTC. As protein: CSARANNEQFF.

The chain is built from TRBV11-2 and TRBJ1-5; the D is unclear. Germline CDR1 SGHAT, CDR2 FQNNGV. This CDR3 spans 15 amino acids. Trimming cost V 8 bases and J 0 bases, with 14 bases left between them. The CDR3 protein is CASAEGTYSNQPQHF. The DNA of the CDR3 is TGTGCCAGCGCAGAAGGCACCTATAGCAATCAGCCCCAGCATTTT. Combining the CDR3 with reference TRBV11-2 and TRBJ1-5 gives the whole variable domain EAGVAQSPRYKIIEKRQSVAFWCNPISGHATLYWYQQILGQGPKLLIQFQNNGVVDDSQLPKDRFSAERLKGVDSTLKIQPAKLEDSAVYLCASAEGTYSNQPQHFGDGTRLSIL.

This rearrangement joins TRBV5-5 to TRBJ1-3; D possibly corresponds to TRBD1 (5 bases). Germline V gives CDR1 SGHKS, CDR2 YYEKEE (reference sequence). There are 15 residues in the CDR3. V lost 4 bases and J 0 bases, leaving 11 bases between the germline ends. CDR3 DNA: TGTGCCAGCAGCGCACAGGACTACTCTGGAAACACCATATATTTT. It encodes CASSAQDYSGNTIYF. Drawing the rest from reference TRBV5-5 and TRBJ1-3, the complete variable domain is DAGVTQSPTHLIKTRGQQVTLRCSPISGHKSVSWYQQVLGQGPQFIFQYYEKEERGRGNFPDRFSARQFPNYSSELNVNALLLGDSALYLCASSAQDYSGNTIYFGEGSWLTVV.

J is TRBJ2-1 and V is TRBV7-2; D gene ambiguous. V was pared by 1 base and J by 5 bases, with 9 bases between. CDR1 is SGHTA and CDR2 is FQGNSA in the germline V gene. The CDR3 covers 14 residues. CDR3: CASSLVGSDNEQFF. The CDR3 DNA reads TGTGCCAGCAGCTTAGTTGGTTCAGACAATGAGCAGTTCTTC.

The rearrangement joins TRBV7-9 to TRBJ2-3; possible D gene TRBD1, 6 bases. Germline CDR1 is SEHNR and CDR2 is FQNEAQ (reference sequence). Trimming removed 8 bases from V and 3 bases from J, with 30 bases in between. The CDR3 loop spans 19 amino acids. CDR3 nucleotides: TGTGCCAGCGGCGAACGAACTTCAGGGACAAACCCGATAACAGATACGCAGTATTTT. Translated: CASGERTSGTNPITDTQYF.

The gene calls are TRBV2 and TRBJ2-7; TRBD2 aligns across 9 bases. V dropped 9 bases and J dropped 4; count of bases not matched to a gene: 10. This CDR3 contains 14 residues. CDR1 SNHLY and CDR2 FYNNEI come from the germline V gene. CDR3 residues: CASKETSGLYEQYF. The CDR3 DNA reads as TGTGCCAGTAAAGAGACTAGCGGTCTTTACGAGCAGTACTTC.